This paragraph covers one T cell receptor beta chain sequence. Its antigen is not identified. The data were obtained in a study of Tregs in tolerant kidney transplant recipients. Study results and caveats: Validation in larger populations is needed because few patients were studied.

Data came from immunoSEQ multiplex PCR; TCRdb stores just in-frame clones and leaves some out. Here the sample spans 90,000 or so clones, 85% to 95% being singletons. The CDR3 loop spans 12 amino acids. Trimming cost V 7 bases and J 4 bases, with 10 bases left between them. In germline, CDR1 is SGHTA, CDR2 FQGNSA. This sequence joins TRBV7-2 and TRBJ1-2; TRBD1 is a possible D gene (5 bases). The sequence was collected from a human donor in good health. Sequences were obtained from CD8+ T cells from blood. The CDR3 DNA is TGTGCCAGCATCCAGAGGGGCTATGGCTACACCTTC. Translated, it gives CASIQRGYGYTF. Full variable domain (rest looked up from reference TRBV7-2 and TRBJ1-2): GAGVSQSPSNKVTEKGKDVELRCDPISGHTALYWYRQSLGQGLEFLIYFQGNSAPDKSGLPSDRFSAERTGGSVSTLTIQRTQQEDSAVYLCASIQRGYGYTFGSGTRLTVV.